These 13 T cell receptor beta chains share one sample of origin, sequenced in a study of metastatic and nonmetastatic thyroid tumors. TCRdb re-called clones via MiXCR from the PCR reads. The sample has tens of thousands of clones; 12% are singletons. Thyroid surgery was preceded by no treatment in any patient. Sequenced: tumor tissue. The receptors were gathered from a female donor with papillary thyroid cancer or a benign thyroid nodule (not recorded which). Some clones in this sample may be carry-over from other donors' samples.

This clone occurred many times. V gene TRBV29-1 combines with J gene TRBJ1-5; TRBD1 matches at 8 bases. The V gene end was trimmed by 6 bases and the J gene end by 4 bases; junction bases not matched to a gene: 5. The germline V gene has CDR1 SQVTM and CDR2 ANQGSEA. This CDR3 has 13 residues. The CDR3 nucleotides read TGCAGCGTGGCAGGGGGCATAAATCAGCCCCAGCATTTT. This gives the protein CSVAGGINQPQHF.

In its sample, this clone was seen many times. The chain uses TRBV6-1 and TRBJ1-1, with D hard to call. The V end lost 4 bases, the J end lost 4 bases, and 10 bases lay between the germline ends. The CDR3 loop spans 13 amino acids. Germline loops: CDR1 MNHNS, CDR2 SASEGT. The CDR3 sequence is CASSGARGTEAFF. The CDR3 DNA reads TGTGCCAGCAGTGGGGCTCGGGGCACTGAAGCTTTCTTT.

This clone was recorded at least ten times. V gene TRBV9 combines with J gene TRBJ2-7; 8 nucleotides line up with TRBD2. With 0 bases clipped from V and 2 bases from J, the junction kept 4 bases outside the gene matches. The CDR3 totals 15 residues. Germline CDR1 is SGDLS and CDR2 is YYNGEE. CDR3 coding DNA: TGTGCCAGCAGCGTAGGTAGCGGGAAGACCTACGAGCAGTACTTC. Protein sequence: CASSVGSGKTYEQYF. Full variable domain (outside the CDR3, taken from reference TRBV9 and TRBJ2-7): DSGVTQTPKHLITATGQRVTLRCSPRSGDLSVYWYQQSLDQGLQFLIQYYNGEERAKGNILERFSAQQFPDLHSELNLSSLELGDSALYFCASSVGSGKTYEQYFGPGTRLTVT.

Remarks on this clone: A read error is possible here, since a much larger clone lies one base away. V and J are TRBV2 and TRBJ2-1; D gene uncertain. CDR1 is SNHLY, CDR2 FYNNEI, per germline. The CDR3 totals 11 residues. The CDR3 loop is CSSSDSGEQFF. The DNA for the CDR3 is TGTTCCAGCAGTGATTCCGGAGAGCAGTTCTTC.

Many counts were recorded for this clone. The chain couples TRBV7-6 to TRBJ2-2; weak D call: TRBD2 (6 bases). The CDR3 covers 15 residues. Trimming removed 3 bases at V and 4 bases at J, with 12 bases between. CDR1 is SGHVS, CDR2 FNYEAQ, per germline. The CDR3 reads CASSFGGFITGELFF. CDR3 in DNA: TGTGCCAGCAGCTTCGGAGGGTTTATCACCGGGGAGCTGTTTTTT.

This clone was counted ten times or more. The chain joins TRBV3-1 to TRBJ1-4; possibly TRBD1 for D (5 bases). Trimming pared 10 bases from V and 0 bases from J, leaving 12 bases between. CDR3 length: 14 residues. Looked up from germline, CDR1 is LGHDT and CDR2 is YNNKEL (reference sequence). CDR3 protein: CATRPGATNEKLFF. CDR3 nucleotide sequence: TGTGCCACTCGGCCGGGGGCAACTAATGAAAAACTGTTTTTT.

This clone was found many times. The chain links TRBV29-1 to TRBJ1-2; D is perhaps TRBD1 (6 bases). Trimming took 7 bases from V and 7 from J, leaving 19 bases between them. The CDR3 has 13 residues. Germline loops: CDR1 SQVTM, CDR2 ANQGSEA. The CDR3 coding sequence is TGCAGCGGCACACAGGGCCTAAGGGGTGGCTACACCTTC. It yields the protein CSGTQGLRGGYTF.

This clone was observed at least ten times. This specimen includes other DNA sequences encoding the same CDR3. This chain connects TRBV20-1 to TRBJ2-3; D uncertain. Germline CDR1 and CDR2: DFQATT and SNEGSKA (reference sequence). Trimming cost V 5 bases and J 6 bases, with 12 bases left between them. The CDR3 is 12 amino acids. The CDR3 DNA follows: TGCAGTGCTGGCGCTTCCTCGGATACGCAGTATTTT. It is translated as CSAGASSDTQYF.

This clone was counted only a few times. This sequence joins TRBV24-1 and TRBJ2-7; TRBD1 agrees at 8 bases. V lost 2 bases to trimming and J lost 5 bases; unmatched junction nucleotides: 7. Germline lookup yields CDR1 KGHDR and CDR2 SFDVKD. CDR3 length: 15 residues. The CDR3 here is CATSDSRQGNDEQYF. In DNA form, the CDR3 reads TGTGCCACCAGTGATTCTAGACAGGGGAACGACGAGCAGTACTTC.

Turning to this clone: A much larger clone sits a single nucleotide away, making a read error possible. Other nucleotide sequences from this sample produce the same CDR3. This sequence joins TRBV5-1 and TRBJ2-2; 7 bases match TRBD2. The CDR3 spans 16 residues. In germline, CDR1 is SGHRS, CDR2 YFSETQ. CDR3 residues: CASSPGGSEHTGELFF. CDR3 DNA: TGCGCCAGCAGCCCCGGGGGGAGTGAGCACACCGGGGAGCTGTTTTTC.

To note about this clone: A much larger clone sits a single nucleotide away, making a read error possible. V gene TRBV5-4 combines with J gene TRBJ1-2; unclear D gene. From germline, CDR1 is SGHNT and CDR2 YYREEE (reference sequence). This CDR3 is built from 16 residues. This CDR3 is CASRLVQSRPDYGYTF. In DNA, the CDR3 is TGTGCCAGCAGATTGGTTCAGTCCCGGCCGGACTATGGCTACACCTTC.

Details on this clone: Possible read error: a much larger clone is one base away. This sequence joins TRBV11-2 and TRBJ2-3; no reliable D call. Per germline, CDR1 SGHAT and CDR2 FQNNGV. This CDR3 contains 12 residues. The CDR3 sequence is CASRLVTDTQYF. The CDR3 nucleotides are TGTGCCAGCAGATTAGTAACAGATACGCAGTATTTT.

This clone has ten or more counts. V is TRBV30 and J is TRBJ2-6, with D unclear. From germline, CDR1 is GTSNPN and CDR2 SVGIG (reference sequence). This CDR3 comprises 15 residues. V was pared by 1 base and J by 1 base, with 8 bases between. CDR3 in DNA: TGTGCCTGGAGTGGGTCAGTTTCTGGGGCCAACGTCCTGACTTTC. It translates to CAWSGSVSGANVLTF.